These 29 T cell receptor beta chains were all obtained from the same sample, sequenced in a study of cytomegalovirus exposure and HLA in healthy donors. Primers: 60 Vbeta forward and 13 Jbeta reverse. TCRdb's table, derived via immunoSEQ multiplex PCR, lists solely in-frame clones and lacks some. The sample includes roughly 200,000 clones, roughly 78% of them seen just once. Input material: PBMCs. These receptors were collected from a girl aged 5 to 17 in good health and CMV-seropositive.

The table lists this clone with a count of one. The chain links TRBV10-3 to TRBJ2-7; 13 nucleotides align to TRBD2. In germline, CDR1 is ENHRY, CDR2 SYGVKD. V was pared by 2 bases and J by 2 bases, with 0 bases of the junction left unmatched. The CDR3 has 15 residues. The CDR3 bases are TGTGCCATCAGTGAGACTAGCGGGGGGGCCTACGAGCAGTACTTC. Translated, it gives CAISETSGGAYEQYF.

This chain uses TRBV29-1 with TRBJ1-2, with TRBD1 matching 8 bases. This CDR3 region has 11 residues. CDR1 and CDR2 from the germline V gene are SQVTM and ANQGSEA. V shed 7 bases, J shed 7 bases, and the junction held 5 bases outside the gene matches. CDR3 in amino acids: CSDGQGGGYTF. The CDR3 DNA sequence: TGCAGCGATGGACAGGGTGGTGGCTACACCTTC.

This clone was seen only once. V gene TRBV30 combines with J gene TRBJ1-5, with 7 positions matching TRBD1. CDR1 and CDR2 (germline): GTSNPN, SVGIG (reference sequence). The CDR3 contains 13 residues. The J segment lost 7 bases and the V segment lost 1 base, leaving 4 bases of the junction unmatched. This CDR3 is CAWSDQGGQPQHF. CDR3 nucleotides: TGTGCCTGGAGTGATCAGGGGGGCCAGCCCCAGCATTTT.

This chain links TRBV29-1 with TRBJ1-4; D is undetermined. From germline, CDR1 is SQVTM and CDR2 ANQGSEA. CDR3 length: 14 amino acids. Between the trimmed V and J ends, which lost 7 bases and 5 bases, there was a span of 17 bases. In DNA, the CDR3 is TGCAGCGGGCAGATAGGTTCGGGAAATGAAAAACTGTTTTTT. It translates to CSGQIGSGNEKLFF.

The chain recombines TRBV7-9 with TRBJ1-1; no reliable D call. CDR3 length: 15 residues. Germline V gene data show CDR1 as SEHNR and CDR2 as FQNEAQ (reference sequence). Deletions cut 1 base from V and 3 bases from J, with 12 bases between. The CDR3 loop reads CASSLGVAVDTEAFF. The DNA of the CDR3 is TGTGCCAGCAGCTTAGGGGTAGCGGTGGACACTGAAGCTTTCTTT.

This clone has a single count. The V and J genes are TRBV7-9 and TRBJ2-5; weak D call: TRBD1 (6 bases). CDR3 size: 13 residues. V dropped 5 bases and J dropped 1 base, with 8 bases sitting between them. CDR1 is SEHNR, CDR2 FQNEAQ, per germline (reference sequence). The CDR3 loop is CASSNRVQETQYF. The CDR3 coding sequence is TGTGCCAGCAGCAACAGGGTCCAAGAGACCCAGTACTTC.

This clone was seen only once. The V call is TRBV19, the J call TRBJ2-3; 9 positions agree with TRBD2. Losses at the gene ends were 11 bases for V and 4 bases for J; bases not matched to a gene: 7. Germline lookup yields CDR1 LNHDA and CDR2 SQIVND (reference sequence). The CDR3 length is 13 residues. In DNA, the CDR3 is TGTGCCGTTAGGGGCGGGGGGGCAGATACGCAGTATTTT. Residues: CAVRGGGADTQYF.

The chain recombines TRBV7-4 with TRBJ2-1, with 9 nucleotides matching TRBD2. Germline V gene data show CDR1 as SGHVT and CDR2 as SQSDAQ. The V and J ends lost 4 bases and 7 bases, in that order; junction bases with no gene match: 8. The CDR3 is 15 residues long. CDR3 sequence (DNA): TGTGCCAGCAGCTCCGGACTAGCGCCCCCAAATGAGCAGTTCTTC. The encoded protein is CASSSGLAPPNEQFF. The full variable domain, in which reference TRBV7-4 and TRBJ2-1 provide the parts outside the CDR3, is GAGVSQSPRYKVAKRGRDVALRCDSISGHVTLYWYRQTLGQGSEVLTYSQSDAQRDKSGRPSGRFSAERPERSVSTLKIQRTEQGDSAVYLCASSSGLAPPNEQFFGPGTRLTVL.

The V call is TRBV7-9, the J call TRBJ1-6, with 8 positions matching TRBD1. The germline V gene has CDR1 SEHNR and CDR2 FQNEAQ (reference sequence). J gave up 7 bases and V 4 bases, and 9 bases lay outside the gene matches. This CDR3 comprises 16 residues. The CDR3 DNA sequence: TGTGCCAGCAGCTCGCTCCCCGGACAGGGAAATTCACCCCTCCACTTT. This encodes CASSSLPGQGNSPLHF.

The CDR3 is CASSFMDRVVYEQYF. CDR3 DNA: TGTGCCAGCAGCTTCATGGACAGGGTGGTATACGAGCAGTACTTC. The chain employs TRBV7-2 and TRBJ2-7, with TRBD1 matching over 8 bases. Unmatched junction bases numbered 8, after V lost 3 bases and J lost 4 bases. This CDR3 has 15 residues. Per germline, CDR1 SGHTA and CDR2 FQGNSA.

CDR3 nucleotide sequence: TGTGCCAGCAGTGGGACAGAGAACACCGGGGAGCTGTTTTTT. Protein sequence: CASSGTENTGELFF. The chain uses TRBV25-1 and TRBJ2-2; possibly TRBD1 for D (6 bases). With 4 bases removed from V and 1 base from J, the gap between germline ends came to 7 bases. This CDR3 has 14 residues. Germline lookup yields CDR1 MGHDK and CDR2 SYGVNS.

About this clone: In the same sample, other DNA sequences code for this CDR3. The CDR3 region is CAISESAYEQYF. The DNA for the CDR3 is TGTGCCATCAGTGAGTCGGCTTACGAGCAGTACTTC. The chain recombines TRBV10-3 with TRBJ2-7; no definite D call. Trimming shortened V by 0 bases and J by 4 bases, and 4 bases separated the two germline ends. The germline gives CDR1 ENHRY, CDR2 SYGVKD. CDR3 size: 12 residues.

This chain links TRBV10-3 with TRBJ1-6; weak D call: TRBD1 (5 bases). CDR3 length: 13 residues. With 8 bases removed from V and 8 bases from J, the gap between germline ends came to 13 bases. Per germline, CDR1 ENHRY and CDR2 SYGVKD. As DNA, the CDR3 is TGTGCCATCCGTAACATAGGGGATTCACCCCTCCACTTT. It encodes CAIRNIGDSPLHF.

This clone has just a few counts. The chain combines TRBV29-1 with TRBJ2-3; 10 positions match TRBD1. Germline trimming cut 4 bases from V and 1 base from J; bases unmatched to any gene: 2. The CDR3 is made up of 14 amino acids. Germline V gives CDR1 SQVTM, CDR2 ANQGSEA. For the CDR3, the DNA is TGCAGCGTTGGCGGACAGGGGGGCACAGATACGCAGTATTTT. It is translated as CSVGGQGGTDTQYF.

The rearrangement joins TRBV4-2 to TRBJ1-5; D is unresolved. The CDR3 extends over 15 amino acids. Germline CDR1 LGHNA, CDR2 YNFKEQ. The V and J ends lost 0 bases and 2 bases respectively, with 8 bases between them. CDR3 region: CASSQDWRGNQPQHF. CDR3 bases: TGTGCCAGCAGCCAAGATTGGCGGGGCAATCAGCCCCAGCATTTT.

The chain couples TRBV9 to TRBJ2-3; 10 nucleotides agree with TRBD2. The junction had 4 bases not matched to a gene; V was cut back by 4 bases and J by 2 bases. The CDR3 spans 15 residues. Germline V CDR1 and CDR2: SGDLS, YYNGEE. As DNA, the CDR3 is TGTGCCAGCAGCCGGACTAGCGGACCCACAGATACGCAGTATTTT. Translated: CASSRTSGPTDTQYF.

The chain recombines TRBV11-2 with TRBJ2-3; TRBD1 aligns across 8 bases. Germline V gene data show CDR1 as SGHAT and CDR2 as FQNNGV. The CDR3 extends over 17 amino acids. The ends lost 4 bases at V and 2 bases at J; junction bases unmatched: 11. CDR3 coding DNA: TGTGCCAGCAGCTCCCCCCCGGGACAGGCGGCCACAGATACGCAGTATTTT. It yields the protein CASSSPPGQAATDTQYF.

The sample holds one count of this clone. The V and J genes are TRBV15 and TRBJ1-5; 7 nucleotides match TRBD1. There are 18 residues in the CDR3. Germline loops: CDR1 LNHNV, CDR2 YYDKDF (reference sequence). J lost 2 bases, V lost 8 bases, and 18 bases had no gene match. CDR3 DNA: TGTGCCACCGGAAACAAGGGGGCTCCTCTATCCGGCAATCAGCCCCAGCATTTT. It is translated as CATGNKGAPLSGNQPQHF.

The gene calls are TRBV2 and TRBJ2-1; a weak D match, TRBD2 (7 bases). Trimming cost V 6 bases and J 10 bases, with 16 bases left between them. Germline assignment: CDR1 SNHLY and CDR2 FYNNEI. The CDR3 covers 13 residues. The CDR3 here is CASRKVGGGEQFF. The CDR3 DNA reads as TGTGCCAGCAGGAAAGTGGGGGGGGGCGAGCAGTTCTTC.

DNA of the CDR3: TGTGCCAGCAGCTACCCCGGGTCCTACGAGCAGTACTTC. This gives the protein CASSYPGSYEQYF. The chain employs TRBV7-9 and TRBJ2-7, with D uncertain. Trimming took off 4 bases at V and 1 base at J, with 8 bases between the two ends. CDR1 and CDR2 (germline): SEHNR, FQNEAQ (reference sequence). The CDR3 spans 13 residues.

This chain uses TRBV18 with TRBJ1-6, with 9 bases identical to TRBD1. V gave up 3 bases and J gave up 5 bases; unmatched junction bases: 2. The CDR3 is 15 residues long. Germline V lookup: CDR1 KGHSH, CDR2 LQKENI. The DNA of the CDR3 is TGTGCCAGCTCACCGGGACAGGGTGATAATTCACCCCTCCACTTT. This sequence encodes CASSPGQGDNSPLHF.

This rearrangement joins TRBV18 to TRBJ1-5; TRBD1 might be the D (6 bases). V was trimmed by 2 bases and J by 2 bases, leaving 10 bases between them. From germline, CDR1 is KGHSH and CDR2 LQKENI. The CDR3 runs to 15 residues. CDR3 nucleotide sequence: TGTGCCAGCTCACCAGGGGGCGCGGGCAATCAGCCCCAGCATTTT. It specifies CASSPGGAGNQPQHF.

This clone was seen a few times. The V and J genes are TRBV6-1 and TRBJ2-2; the match to TRBD2 covers 7 bases. Trimming cost V 2 bases and J 2 bases; bases outside gene matches: 5. Germline CDR1 and CDR2: MNHNS and SASEGT. This CDR3 has 16 amino acids. In nucleotides, the CDR3 is TGTGCCAGCAGTGAATGGATAGCGGGTAACACCGGGGAGCTGTTTTTT. This codes for CASSEWIAGNTGELFF.

The chain joins TRBV11-2 to TRBJ2-7; D call uncertain. The ends were cut back, 5 bases at V and 3 bases at J, with 11 bases in the middle. Germline V gene data show CDR1 as SGHAT and CDR2 as FQNNGV. The CDR3 has 13 residues. The CDR3: CASSRISNYEQYF. The CDR3 DNA is TGTGCCAGCAGCCGCATTAGTAACTACGAGCAGTACTTC.

V gene TRBV5-8 combines with J gene TRBJ2-7; possible D gene TRBD1, 5 bases. Per the germline V gene, CDR1 is SGHTS and CDR2 is YDEGEE. Trimming pared 2 bases from V and 5 bases from J, leaving 17 bases between. This CDR3 region has 15 residues. CDR3: CASSLRGSGIDEQYF. The CDR3 DNA reads as TGTGCCAGCAGCTTAAGAGGTTCAGGGATCGACGAGCAGTACTTC.

The chain uses TRBV6-6 and TRBJ2-3; D is unclear. The CDR3 consists of 14 residues. Germline values: CDR1 MNHNY, CDR2 SVGAGI (reference sequence). V was pared by 0 bases and J by 4 bases, with 8 bases between. The CDR3 nucleotides are TGTGCCAGCAGTTACTCGGCCGCCCCAGATACGCAGTATTTT. This codes for CASSYSAAPDTQYF.

In this sample, this clone turned up a few times. The chain uses TRBV4-3 and TRBJ2-1, with 12 bases fitting TRBD2. The CDR3 length is 18 residues. Unmatched junction bases numbered 12, after V lost 2 bases and J lost 7 bases. The germline V gene encodes CDR1 LGHNA and CDR2 YSLEER. CDR3 in DNA: TGCGCCAGCAGCCAAAAGCCACCCGGGACTAGCGGGTTGAATGAGCAGTTCTTC. The encoded protein is CASSQKPPGTSGLNEQFF.

This chain links TRBV4-3 with TRBJ2-7, with D maybe TRBD2 (6 bases). The CDR3 contains 17 residues. V lost 0 bases to trimming and J lost 7 bases, with 22 bases between them. Germline V gives CDR1 LGHNA, CDR2 YSLEER. CDR3 in amino acids: CASSQDRGGDGRGEQYF. CDR3 coding DNA: TGCGCCAGCAGCCAAGACAGAGGTGGGGACGGGCGGGGAGAGCAGTACTTC.

The chain has TRBV5-1 and TRBJ2-1; unclear D gene. The germline V and J ends were trimmed by 0 bases and 0 bases, with 13 bases remaining between them. Germline assignment: CDR1 SGHRS and CDR2 YFSETQ. The CDR3 totals 17 residues. The DNA of the CDR3 is TGCGCCAGCAGCTTGGGGATGGCGGCGAGCTCCTACAATGAGCAGTTCTTC. Protein sequence: CASSLGMAASSYNEQFF.